Listed here are 17 T cell receptor beta chains from one sample, sequenced in a study of blood T cell repertoires in COVID-19. Data came from immunoSEQ multiplex PCR; TCRdb stores just in-frame clones and leaves some out. The sample has about 110,000 clones; about two thirds are singletons. Input material: peripheral blood. The origin of the receptors is a human donor with acute or convalescent COVID-19. The donor label of this sample is uncertain.

V usage is TRBV27 and J usage is TRBJ1-1, with D possibly TRBD1 on 5 matching bases. The V end was cut by 3 bases, the J end by 2 bases, with 16 bases between. The CDR3 has 16 amino acids. Germline V gene data show CDR1 as MNHEY and CDR2 as SMNVEV (reference sequence). The CDR3: CASSFGQGNSNTEAFF. The CDR3 nucleotides are TGTGCCAGCAGTTTTGGGCAGGGTAATAGCAACACTGAAGCTTTCTTT.

There are many counts of this clone. The V call is TRBV9, the J call TRBJ2-1, with TRBD1 as a possible D gene (5 bases). The CDR3 is 17 residues long. Trimming removed 0 bases at V and 2 bases at J, with 15 bases between. CDR1 SGDLS and CDR2 YYNGEE come from the germline V gene. The CDR3 DNA sequence: TGTGCCAGCAGCGTAGTGGGGCAGTACACCCCCTACAATGAGCAGTTCTTC. It specifies CASSVVGQYTPYNEQFF.

This clone was seen repeatedly, ten times or more. CDR3 in DNA: TGTGCCAGCAGCGCCCCAGCGGGACTAACCGGGGAGCTGTTTTTT. Its protein is CASSAPAGLTGELFF. The chain combines TRBV9 with TRBJ2-2; the match to TRBD2 covers 7 bases. V shed 3 bases, J shed 5 bases, and the junction held 7 bases outside the gene matches. The CDR3 consists of 15 residues. Germline CDR1 SGDLS, CDR2 YYNGEE.

The J gene is TRBJ2-5, the V gene TRBV24-1; TRBD2 matches at 9 bases. This CDR3 is built from 18 residues. Trimming took 3 bases from V and 6 from J; bases not matched to a gene: 16. Germline lookup yields CDR1 KGHDR and CDR2 SFDVKD. CDR3: CATSDPQTTSGGRQTQYF. The CDR3 nucleotides are TGTGCCACCAGTGATCCACAAACGACGAGCGGGGGGCGACAGACCCAGTACTTC.

The chain employs TRBV6-1 and TRBJ1-5; TRBD1 matches 8 bases. The CDR3 runs to 14 residues. The V segment lost 6 bases and the J segment 8 bases; nucleotides outside the gene matches: 9. Germline CDR1 and CDR2: MNHNS and SASEGT. For the CDR3, the DNA is TGTGCCAGCAGCTTAAGACAGGGGCGGGAGCCCCAGCATTTT. It is translated as CASSLRQGREPQHF.

This chain connects TRBV24-1 to TRBJ2-5, with D perhaps TRBD2 (5 bases). The V end was cut by 3 bases, the J end by 5 bases, with 21 bases between. Germline V gene data show CDR1 as KGHDR and CDR2 as SFDVKD. The CDR3 runs 17 residues. CDR3 DNA: TGTGCCACCAGTGATCCGCGGGTGCTGGAGTTACAGGAGACCCAGTACTTC. Translated: CATSDPRVLELQETQYF.

V is TRBV19 and J is TRBJ1-2; D might be TRBD1 (6 bases). Germline CDR1 reads LNHDA; CDR2 reads SQIVND (reference sequence). V was trimmed by 3 bases and J by 7 bases, leaving 15 bases between them. The CDR3 is 14 amino acids. CDR3 sequence (DNA): TGTGCCAGTAGTATCAGGACAGACCTTCCTGGCTACACCTTC. Its protein product is CASSIRTDLPGYTF.

CDR3 bases: TGTGCCAGCTCATCGGGACAGGGGGCGAAAGAGACCCAGTACTTC. As protein: CASSSGQGAKETQYF. The chain couples TRBV18 to TRBJ2-5, with 12 bases lining up with TRBD1. Unmatched junction bases numbered 4, after V lost 5 bases and J lost 3 bases. Germline V gene lookup returns CDR1 KGHSH and CDR2 LQKENI. This CDR3 is 15 amino acids long.

V and J are TRBV7-9 and TRBJ1-2; 8 bases align to TRBD1. Trimming cost V 5 bases and J 8 bases; bases outside gene matches: 10. Germline V gene lookup returns CDR1 SEHNR and CDR2 FQNEAQ (reference sequence). This CDR3 has 14 residues. CDR3 in DNA: TGTGCCAGCAGCCAAGGACAGGGTCAAAGCGGCTACACCTTC. It translates to CASSQGQGQSGYTF.

V and J are TRBV6-5 and TRBJ1-5, with 10 bases lining up with TRBD1. CDR1 is MNHEY, CDR2 SVGAGI, per germline. The CDR3 contains 14 residues. V gave up 6 bases and J gave up 7 bases; unmatched junction bases: 6. The CDR3 reads CASRGTGVKQPQHF. The DNA for the CDR3 is TGTGCCAGCAGGGGGACAGGGGTTAAGCAGCCCCAGCATTTT.

This clone was observed once. The genes are TRBV14 and TRBJ2-1; TRBD1 might be the D (6 bases). The CDR3 is 15 amino acids. CDR1 and CDR2 (germline): SGHDN, FVKESK. V lost 0 bases and J 9 bases, leaving 15 bases between the germline ends. The CDR3 region is CASSQDTHRASEQFF. The CDR3 DNA is TGTGCCAGCAGCCAAGATACCCACAGGGCGAGTGAGCAGTTCTTC. Looking up the rest from reference TRBV14 and TRBJ2-1 gives the full variable domain: EAGVTQFPSHSVIEKGQTVTLRCDPISGHDNLYWYRRVMGKEIKFLLHFVKESKQDESGMPNNRFLAERTGGTYSTLKVQPAELEDSGVYFCASSQDTHRASEQFFGPGTRLTVL.

In this sample, this clone turned up once. This rearrangement joins TRBV28 to TRBJ1-5; a weak D match, TRBD1 (6 bases). V was pared by 6 bases and J by 9 bases, with 15 bases between. The CDR3 has 13 amino acids. The germline gives CDR1 MDHEN, CDR2 SYDVKM. CDR3 in amino acids: CASSESRGRPQHF. In nucleotides, the CDR3 is TGTGCCAGCAGCGAGAGCAGGGGCCGGCCCCAGCATTTT.

The chain uses TRBV7-2 and TRBJ1-3, with D unclear. This CDR3 is 16 amino acids long. The V gene's germline CDR1 is SGHTA and CDR2 FQGNSA. Trimming took off 0 bases at V and 3 bases at J, with 12 bases between the two ends. The CDR3 DNA reads as TGTGCCAGCAGCTTAGCGTATCTAGCTATTGGAAACACCATATATTTT. Its protein product is CASSLAYLAIGNTIYF.

The CDR3 reads CASIHRTGEWETQYF. DNA of the CDR3: TGTGCCAGCATTCATAGAACAGGGGAATGGGAGACCCAGTACTTC. The gene calls are TRBV2 and TRBJ2-5, with 7 bases identical to TRBD1. Per the germline V gene, CDR1 is SNHLY and CDR2 is FYNNEI. J gave up 5 bases and V 7 bases, and 13 bases lay outside the gene matches. The CDR3 spans 15 residues.

This clone has a handful of counts. The chain couples TRBV6-2 or TRBV6-3 to TRBJ2-7; 10 bases are a match to TRBD2. The CDR3 sequence is 18 residues long. The germline V gene has CDR1 MNHEY and CDR2 SVGEGT. V was pared by 2 bases and J by 5 bases, with 15 bases of the junction left unmatched. The CDR3 DNA follows: TGTGCCAGCAGTTACGGCCCGGGACTAGCGTTGACCTTCGACGAGCAGTACGTC. The encoded protein is CASSYGPGLALTFDEQYV.

This clone turned up a few times. The J gene is TRBJ2-1, the V gene TRBV10-2; 13 nucleotides agree with TRBD2. From germline, CDR1 is WSHSY and CDR2 SAAADI. This CDR3 has 17 residues. The J segment lost 3 bases and the V segment lost 1 base, leaving 3 bases of the junction unmatched. The CDR3: CASSEWTSGGHYNEQFF. The CDR3 bases are TGCGCCAGCAGTGAGTGGACTAGCGGGGGCCACTACAATGAGCAGTTCTTC.

The chain recombines TRBV5-1 with TRBJ2-2; D unresolved. CDR3 size: 14 residues. V lost 0 bases to trimming and J lost 3 bases, with 6 bases between them. The germline V gene has CDR1 SGHRS and CDR2 YFSETQ. The CDR3 bases are TGCGCCAGCAGCTTGGTAGCACACACCGGGGAGCTGTTTTTT. It translates to CASSLVAHTGELFF.